This paragraph reports one T cell receptor (beta chain). This clone has only a few counts. It has no known antigen specificity. Per-base qualities were not stored, and no clone one base away is much larger. From each donor, a single peripheral blood sample of approximately 0.11 L on average was drawn into heparinised tubes. A BD FACSAria II and a panel including CD45RO, CCR7, CD25, CD127, CD95 and CD27 were used to sort naive, central memory, regulatory and stem cell-like memory CD4+ T cells. Every sorted population had a purity above 98%. PBMCs were isolated right away by Lymphoprep density gradient centrifugation and were stained directly, without culture. Samples were stained and sorted in pairs, with one healthy donor and one patient per experiment, so that batch effects were minimized. This specimen belongs to a study of beta chain features in type 1 diabetes listed by TCRdb under 2018. With regard to the full study: Mean age, gender distribution, total cell number and subset yield did not differ between patients and healthy donors. A total of over 90,000,000 sorted cells were examined across all samples, and a strong correlation was observed between cell number per subset and RNA yield. The study compared the TCRB repertoires of sorted circulating CD4+ T cell subsets in recently diagnosed type 1 diabetes patients with those in matched healthy donors. Regulatory and stem cell-like memory subsets were obtained from only 8 patients and about 8 healthy donors, while naive and central memory subsets were obtained from all 30 or so donors.

The High Capacity cDNA Reverse Transcription Kit was used to reverse transcribe all of the isolated RNA, meaning that expressed TCRB transcripts were what got sequenced. Naive, central memory and regulatory T cell samples underwent deep immunoSEQ sequencing, averaging about 3.5 million total reads per sample. Sorted cells were lysed in RLT buffer and RNA was extracted with DNase-treated RNeasy Micro or Mini kits, depending on cell number. To prevent cross-contamination, each cell subset was processed individually, whereas patient and healthy donor samples were processed jointly. Using the immunoSEQ multiplex PCR, TCRB sequences were amplified from cDNA into 87-bp fragments spanning the CDR3 region. Sequencing of the amplicons was done on the Illumina HiSeq platform. The study's processing was this. PCR bias was computationally corrected using synthetic template baselines, reads within Hamming distance 2 were collapsed, and singletons that could not be merged were discarded. Reads were aligned against IMGT to assign V, D and J genes, CDR3 length and insertions or deletions at six rearrangement sites. Clonotype counts were normalized to sorted cell number within each subset before computing true diversity and Gini coefficients with the tcR R package. The overlap coefficient, calculated on TCRB nucleotide sequences, was used to measure repertoire sharing. Out-of-frame TCRB sequences from naive cells were analyzed to stand in for the pre-selection repertoire. TCRdb retrieved this table from immuneACCESS and kept in-frame rearrangements only. Not all clones are present; in checked studies, unresolved V genes account for under half, and no reason is known for the remainder. The V and J calls and the clone size are those of that table, but D and trimming were determined from the DNA. A total of almost 350,000 clones appear in this sample, 15% to 20% of them only once. The top ten hold around 0.044% of the sample.

What the research found in general, with its limitations: Naive, central memory and regulatory TCRB repertoires appeared to be more similar among patients than among healthy donors. Only small numbers of individuals were included in the HLA sub-analyses, which left unresolved whether HLA type had any influence on TCRB rearrangement. Because cDNA was sequenced instead of genomic DNA, highly expressing activated cells could be over-represented, though the groups showed no difference in activation or CD3 levels. In all four CD4+ subsets, TCRB CDR3 length was moderately but significantly shorter in type 1 diabetes patients. Shorter templates might have been favored by PCR, but patient and control samples were amplified and corrected together, so both groups would have been affected equally by any skew. At VDJ recombination sites, patients with type 1 diabetes made fewer insertions and deleted more nucleotides, a pattern implying thymic rearrangement abnormalities.

The CDR3 starts with the cysteine, ends with the phenylalanine, and has 16 residues. Left in the record is the CDR3 DNA by itself, 48 bases read in frame from the first base. V trim: 3 bases; J trim: 8 bases; unmatched bases: 13. Based on the germline V gene (reference sequence), the CDR1 and CDR2 sequences are SGHNT and YYREEE. This clonotype originated in a woman between 18 and 29 years old in good health. The chain is made from TRBV5-4 and TRBJ2-1; the junction holds 8 bases that match TRBD2. The sequenced sample consisted of naive CD4+ T cells from blood. According to the study, the label for this sample's cell subset or site signals: true naive CD4+ T cells. In nucleotides, the sequence is TGTGCCAGCAGCTCGTTTACTAGCGGCCTTGGCGATGAGCAGTTCTTC. It is translated as CASSSFTSGLGDEQFF.